Listed below are T cell receptor beta chains from one sample, sequenced in a study of T cell changes during pregnancy in multiple sclerosis. Profiled with immunoSEQ multiplex PCR; TCRdb holds only in-frame clones, not every one. The table lists 55,000 to 65,000 clones, around 93% of them singletons, with roughly 0.34% in the top ten. Here the sequenced sample was CD4+ T cells from peripheral blood mononuclear cells, taken before pregnancy. The receptors derive from a female donor with multiple sclerosis, enrolled in a pregnancy study. Each CDR3 is given with its conserved first and last residue. D genes are given only for firm matches. The size field is filled for only some rows; it gives once, few, many or a size class.

.	TRBJ1-5	TRBV27	.	CASSPQPRQSNQPQHF	TGTGCCAGCAGTCCGCAACCCCGACAGAGCAATCAGCCCCAGCATTTT
.	TRBJ1-1	TRBV18	.	CASSPLPGYYEAFF	TGTGCCAGCTCACCACTGCCAGGGTATTATGAAGCTTTCTTT
TRBD2	TRBJ2-1	TRBV19	.	CASSATSGMRNEQFF	TGTGCCAGTAGTGCCACTAGCGGGATGAGGAATGAGCAGTTCTTC
TRBD1	TRBJ2-7	TRBV11-3	.	CASSSPFERQGGYEQYF	TGTGCCAGCAGCTCCCCATTTGAGAGACAGGGGGGATACGAGCAGTACTTC
.	TRBJ2-7	TRBV28	.	CASSLKGGSYEQYF	TGTGCCAGCAGTTTAAAAGGCGGCTCCTACGAGCAGTACTTC
.	TRBJ1-2	TRBV30	.	CAWSLNTGSIYGYTF	TGTGCCTGGAGTCTTAATACAGGGAGTATCTATGGCTACACCTTC
TRBD2	TRBJ2-2	TRBV5-1	.	CASRVNSGRAGELFF	TGCGCCAGCAGGGTAAACAGCGGGAGGGCCGGGGAGCTGTTTTTT
TRBD2	TRBJ2-2	TRBV6-6	.	CAMLAGGSAGELFF	TGTGCCATGCTAGCGGGAGGGTCAGCCGGGGAGCTGTTTTTT
TRBD2	TRBJ2-3	TRBV11-3	.	CASSLVRGGDTQYF	TGTGCCAGCAGCTTAGTTCGGGGGGGAGATACGCAGTATTTT
.	TRBJ1-1	TRBV6-6	.	CASSYSGGTEAFF	TGTGCCAGCAGTTACTCGGGGGGTACTGAAGCTTTCTTT
TRBD2	TRBJ2-7	TRBV28	.	CASSPKVASGSLYEQYF	TGTGCCAGCAGTCCTAAGGTGGCTAGCGGGAGTTTATACGAGCAGTACTTC
.	TRBJ2-5	TRBV28	.	CASSFSGVSQETQYF	TGTGCCAGCAGTTTCTCGGGAGTATCCCAAGAGACCCAGTACTTC
.	TRBJ2-5	TRBV7-9	.	CASSFKAGETQYF	TGTGCCAGCAGCTTTAAGGCGGGAGAGACCCAGTACTTC
TRBD1	TRBJ2-3	TRBV9	.	CASTRRGQGLTDTQYF	TGTGCCAGCACCCGTAGAGGACAGGGGTTAACAGATACGCAGTATTTT
TRBD1	TRBJ2-3	TRBV7-3	.	CASSLEGGYGQTQYF	TGTGCCAGCAGCTTGGAAGGGGGCTACGGTCAAACGCAGTATTTT
.	TRBJ1-3	TRBV5-4	.	CASSSGVENTIYF	TGTGCCAGCAGCTCAGGGGTAGAGAACACCATATATTTT
.	TRBJ2-7	TRBV7-9	.	CASSLDDRSSYEQYF	TGTGCCAGCAGCTTAGATGACAGGAGCTCCTACGAGCAGTACTTC
.	TRBJ1-1	TRBV29-1	.	CSFRGGSGAFF	TGCAGCTTCCGGGGGGGGTCAGGAGCTTTCTTT
TRBD1	TRBJ1-3	TRBV6-1	.	CASYRGSSGNTIYF	TGTGCCAGCTACAGGGGCAGCTCTGGAAACACCATATATTTT
.	TRBJ2-1	TRBV28	.	CASTSQKRPNEQFF	TGTGCCAGCACCAGCCAAAAGCGGCCCAATGAGCAGTTCTTC
.	TRBJ2-7	TRBV11-3	.	CASSLGAESSYEQYF	TGTGCCAGCAGCTTAGGGGCTGAGAGCTCCTACGAGCAGTACTTC
.	TRBJ2-3	TRBV9	.	CASSVEVGADTQYF	TGTGCCAGCAGCGTAGAAGTGGGAGCAGATACGCAGTATTTT
.	TRBJ2-1	TRBV6-6	.	CASSYSYSYNEQFF	TGTGCCAGCAGTTACTCGTACTCCTACAATGAGCAGTTCTTC
.	TRBJ1-4	TRBV4-3	.	CASSQEVPAGFNEKLFF	TGCGCCAGCAGCCAAGAAGTGCCGGCAGGGTTTAATGAAAAACTGTTTTTT
TRBD1	TRBJ2-2	TRBV5-5	.	CASSLARLKTGVNTGELFF	TGTGCCAGCAGCTTGGCCCGGTTGAAGACAGGGGTAAACACCGGGGAGCTGTTTTTT
.	TRBJ2-5	TRBV7-2	.	CASSTETGGETQYF	TGTGCCAGCAGCACCGAGACAGGTGGAGAGACCCAGTACTTC
TRBD2	TRBJ2-1	TRBV9	.	CASSVTGRNNEQFF	TGTGCCAGCAGCGTAACCGGGAGGAACAATGAGCAGTTCTTC
.	TRBJ1-3	TRBV27	.	CASSMTASGNTIYF	TGTGCCAGCAGTATGACAGCGTCTGGAAACACCATATATTTT
TRBD2	TRBJ2-3	TRBV10-3	few	CAISESGLAGERETDTQYF	TGTGCCATCAGTGAGTCGGGGCTAGCGGGAGAGAGGGAGACAGATACGCAGTATTTT
.	TRBJ2-4	TRBV7-3	.	CASSGKARDIQYF	TGTGCCAGCAGCGGCAAGGCACGGGACATTCAGTACTTC
.	TRBJ1-1	TRBV28	.	CASQARSRNTEAFF	TGTGCCAGCCAAGCTCGGAGTCGGAACACTGAAGCTTTCTTT